What follows are 5 T cell receptor beta chains derived from one specimen sequenced in a study of cytomegalovirus exposure and HLA in healthy donors. A multiplex PCR was run with 60 Vbeta primers and 13 Jbeta primers. Clones were read by immunoSEQ multiplex PCR, and TCRdb kept only the in-frame ones, dropping some. The sample has over 50,000 clones, about 89% seen once; the top ten hold approximately 1.5%. Sequenced: PBMCs. These receptor sequences come from a man aged 18 to 29 in good health and CMV-seronegative.

This chain links TRBV2 with TRBJ2-7; 9 nucleotides match TRBD1. Germline loops: CDR1 SNHLY, CDR2 FYNNEI. This CDR3 comprises 15 residues. The V segment lost 5 bases and the J segment 4 bases; nucleotides outside the gene matches: 9. CDR3 sequence reads: CASSLLTGGGYEQYF. CDR3 sequence (DNA): TGTGCCAGCAGTCTACTGACAGGGGGGGGATACGAGCAGTACTTC.

This rearrangement joins TRBV6-4 to TRBJ2-2; D uncertain. The V gene lost 5 bases and the J gene lost 1 base, with 11 bases spanning the gap. This CDR3 is 15 amino acids long. The V gene's germline CDR1 is MRHNA and CDR2 SNTAGT. The CDR3 here is CASSLTTGNTGELFF. CDR3 DNA sequence: TGTGCCAGCAGTCTGACGACTGGGAACACCGGGGAGCTGTTTTTT.

The V and J genes are TRBV12-5 and TRBJ2-6; TRBD1 agrees at 9 bases. The CDR3 length is 17 residues. Germline assignment: CDR1 LGHNT and CDR2 FRNRAP. V lost 4 bases and J lost 1; bases outside the gene matches: 5. The CDR3 DNA follows: TGTGCTAGTGGTTCTGGACAGGGGAGATCTGGGGCCAACGTCCTGACTTTC. Translated: CASGSGQGRSGANVLTF.

The J gene is TRBJ1-4, the V gene TRBV28; 7 nucleotides match TRBD1. Germline V lookup: CDR1 MDHEN, CDR2 SYDVKM. V lost 5 bases and J lost 7; bases outside the gene matches: 4. The length of the CDR3 is 13 residues. In nucleotides, the CDR3 is TGTGCCAGCAGTCCGTACAGGGGTGAAAAACTGTTTTTT. It translates to CASSPYRGEKLFF.

The chain recombines TRBV10-2 with TRBJ2-2; TRBD1 aligns across 11 bases. Trimming cost V 3 bases and J 4 bases; bases outside gene matches: 4. This CDR3 contains 16 residues. The germline gives CDR1 WSHSY, CDR2 SAAADI. The CDR3 reads CASSDRDRGFTGELFF. For the CDR3, the DNA is TGCGCCAGCAGTGACCGGGACAGGGGGTTCACCGGGGAGCTGTTTTTT.